This TCR beta chain was sequenced during a study of blood T cell repertoires in COVID-19. Study background: T cells, B-cell-depleted T cells, or PBMCs provided the cDNA or gDNA that served as material.

Donors were grouped by their self-reported clinical history. The table came from immunoSEQ multiplex PCR; TCRdb's copy has only in-frame clones and leaves some out. This table has 160,000 or so clones, less than 85% appearing once. The germline V and J ends were trimmed by 5 bases and 8 bases, with 10 bases remaining between them. The CDR3 sequence is 13 residues long. CDR1 and CDR2 (germline): ENHRY, SYGVKD. Sequencing used PBMCs or T cells enriched from blood (not recorded which). This sequence joins TRBV10-3 and TRBJ1-6; D remains ambiguous. The clonotype was recovered from a man between 60 and 75 years old who had recovered from COVID-19. CDR3: CAISPSMDSPLHF. CDR3 sequence (DNA): TGTGCCATCAGTCCTAGCATGGATTCACCCCTCCACTTT.